Each of the 32 T cell receptor beta chains below was sequenced from the same sample in a study of cytomegalovirus exposure and HLA in healthy donors. 60 Vbeta and 13 Jbeta primers were used in PCR. Profiling relied on immunoSEQ multiplex PCR, and the TCRdb table lists in-frame clones only, not all of them. The sample includes 90,000 or so clones, about four fifths of them seen just once. The material sequenced was PBMCs. All receptors come from a man aged 50 or older in good health and CMV-seronegative.

The gene calls are TRBV5-1 and TRBJ2-2; the match to TRBD1 covers 9 bases. V gave up 7 bases and J gave up 3 bases; unmatched junction bases: 4. Germline V gene sequence: CDR1 SGHRS, CDR2 YFSETQ. This CDR3 has 14 residues. Here the CDR3 reads CASSRTGDTGELFF. The CDR3 region has the DNA TGCGCCAGCTCGCGGACAGGGGACACCGGGGAGCTGTTTTTT.

This clone was counted a few times. V usage is TRBV5-4 and J usage is TRBJ1-2; weak D call: TRBD1 (6 bases). The germline CDR1 and CDR2 sequences are SGHNT and YYREEE (reference sequence). This CDR3 comprises 13 residues. V shed 4 bases and J shed 8 bases, with 15 bases lying between them. CDR3 DNA sequence: TGTGCCAGCAGCCTACAGGGCGTGATAGGCTACACCTTC. As protein: CASSLQGVIGYTF.

The chain combines TRBV11-3 with TRBJ2-5; 15 positions agree with TRBD2. The germline V gene encodes CDR1 SGHNT and CDR2 YENEEA. The V gene end was trimmed by 5 bases and the J gene end by 5 bases; junction bases not matched to a gene: 3. CDR3 size: 15 residues. CDR3 coding DNA: TGTGCCAGCAGCCGAGGACTAGCGGGAGGGGAGACCCAGTACTTC. The encoded protein is CASSRGLAGGETQYF.

The chain combines TRBV5-6 with TRBJ1-2; tentatively, D is TRBD1 (5 bases). V shed 0 bases and J shed 5 bases, with 14 bases lying between them. Looked up from germline, CDR1 is SGHDT and CDR2 is YYEEEE. The CDR3 runs to 15 residues. CDR3 region: CASSLVTGGDYGYTF. The CDR3 DNA is TGTGCCAGCAGCTTGGTTACCGGGGGAGATTATGGCTACACCTTC.

This clone was observed a few times. V and J are TRBV6-5 and TRBJ2-7; 7 bases are a match to TRBD1. Germline CDR1 and CDR2: MNHEY and SVGAGI. The V segment lost 4 bases and the J segment 4 bases; nucleotides outside the gene matches: 7. CDR3 length: 14 amino acids. The chain's CDR3 is CASSFGQVKYEQYF. The CDR3 coding sequence is TGTGCCAGCAGTTTCGGACAGGTAAAATACGAGCAGTACTTC.

The V gene is TRBV18, the J gene TRBJ2-1; 11 bases fit TRBD1. Germline CDR1 is KGHSH and CDR2 is LQKENI. The CDR3 covers 16 residues. The trim removed 6 bases at V and 8 bases at J, leaving 12 bases unmatched. CDR3 nucleotides: TGTGCCAGCTCCCGGGGATTTGGACAGGGGGCTGATGAGCAGTTCTTC. It encodes CASSRGFGQGADEQFF.

J is TRBJ2-3 and V is TRBV5-1, with D possibly TRBD1 on 6 matching bases. CDR3 length: 14 residues. Germline V gene sequence: CDR1 SGHRS, CDR2 YFSETQ. Deletions cut 3 bases from V and 4 bases from J, with 12 bases between. CDR3 sequence: CASSWGTTSDTQYF. The CDR3 nucleotides are TGCGCCAGCAGCTGGGGGACAACTTCAGATACGCAGTATTTT.

This sequence joins TRBV27 and TRBJ1-2; a weak D match, TRBD1 (5 bases). Germline V lookup: CDR1 MNHEY, CDR2 SMNVEV (reference sequence). Between the trimmed V and J ends, which lost 7 bases and 5 bases, there was a span of 23 bases. The CDR3 is 16 residues long. In DNA form, the CDR3 reads TGTGCCAGCACCCAACGGGGGGGGTGGGCGGATTATGGCTACACCTTC. Its translation: CASTQRGGWADYGYTF.

The chain recombines TRBV19 with TRBJ2-7; maybe TRBD1 (6 bases). V shed 10 bases and J shed 2 bases, with 18 bases lying between them. Germline V CDR1 and CDR2: LNHDA, SQIVND (reference sequence). CDR3 length: 14 amino acids. The CDR3 is CATSDRPTTYEQYF. The DNA of the CDR3 is TGTGCCACCTCAGACAGGCCGACGACCTACGAGCAGTACTTC.

The chain joins TRBV28 to TRBJ1-1; D uncertain. Germline V gene lookup returns CDR1 MDHEN and CDR2 SYDVKM. The CDR3 has 15 residues. V gave up 2 bases and J gave up 4 bases, with 14 bases separating them. This chain's CDR3 is CASSLRWEVGTEAFF. The CDR3 DNA reads TGTGCCAGCAGTTTACGGTGGGAGGTAGGCACTGAAGCTTTCTTT.

This clone has just one count. The chain is built from TRBV6-5 and TRBJ1-2; possible D gene TRBD1, 6 bases. Between the trimmed V and J ends, which lost 6 bases and 8 bases, there was a span of 13 bases. Germline lookup yields CDR1 MNHEY and CDR2 SVGAGI. This CDR3 region has 12 residues. This CDR3 reads CASRQGSGGYTF. Here the CDR3 DNA reads TGTGCCAGCAGACAGGGATCGGGGGGCTACACCTTC.

V is TRBV6-5 and J is TRBJ2-7; 11 positions agree with TRBD2. CDR1 and CDR2 from the germline V gene are MNHEY and SVGAGI. This CDR3 region has 15 residues. With 4 bases clipped from V and 2 bases from J, the junction kept 4 bases outside the gene matches. CDR3 region: CASSSRSGRAYEQYF. CDR3 sequence (DNA): TGTGCCAGCAGTTCCCGTAGCGGGAGGGCCTACGAGCAGTACTTC.

The rearrangement uses TRBV10-1 and TRBJ2-3; 8 bases match TRBD1. Germline assignment: CDR1 WNHNN and CDR2 SYGVQD (reference sequence). The CDR3 covers 16 residues. V lost 5 bases to trimming and J lost 0 bases; unmatched junction nucleotides: 7. CDR3 sequence reads: CASSSDRGPSTDTQYF. The CDR3 nucleotides are TGCGCCAGCAGTTCTGACAGGGGCCCAAGCACAGATACGCAGTATTTT.

This rearrangement joins TRBV6-5 to TRBJ1-5; D is unclear. The CDR3 spans 15 residues. Germline V CDR1 and CDR2: MNHEY, SVGAGI. V was pared by 2 bases and J by 1 base, with 9 bases between. CDR3 bases: TGTGCCAGCAGTTACGGCAGGTGGAGCAATCAGCCCCAGCATTTT. It is translated as CASSYGRWSNQPQHF.

The chain recombines TRBV2 with TRBJ2-1; TRBD1 is a possible D gene (5 bases). Germline CDR1 reads SNHLY; CDR2 reads FYNNEI. Between the trimmed V and J ends, which lost 5 bases and 2 bases, there was a span of 13 bases. The CDR3 runs 15 residues. CDR3 DNA sequence: TGTGCCAGCAGTTTTACAGGTGAAGCCTACAATGAGCAGTTCTTC. Protein product: CASSFTGEAYNEQFF.

The V and J genes are TRBV2 and TRBJ2-1, with 9 bases aligning to TRBD1. This CDR3 spans 14 amino acids. V was clipped by 6 bases and J by 4 bases; unmatched bases: 4. Germline CDR1 is SNHLY and CDR2 is FYNNEI. The CDR3 nucleotides read TGTGCCAGCAGGGGACAGGGTTTGTACAATGAGCAGTTCTTC. This sequence encodes CASRGQGLYNEQFF. Full variable domain (missing parts from reference TRBV2 and TRBJ2-1): EPEVTQTPSHQVTQMGQEVILRCVPISNHLYFYWYRQILGQKVEFLVSFYNNEISEKSEIFDDQFSVERPDGSNFTLKIRSTKLEDSAMYFCASRGQGLYNEQFFGPGTRLTVL.

This clone has only one observation. The chain combines TRBV11-3 with TRBJ2-1; possible D gene TRBD2, 6 bases. Trimming cost V 4 bases and J 2 bases, with 12 bases left between them. Germline V gene data show CDR1 as SGHNT and CDR2 as YENEEA. CDR3 size: 15 residues. The DNA for the CDR3 is TGTGCCAGCAGCTGGGACTCCGCCCCCTACAATGAGCAGTTCTTC. It yields the protein CASSWDSAPYNEQFF.

A remark on this clone: Its ends do not fully match the called genes, so a read error is possible. V is TRBV7-3 and J is TRBJ2-7; D may be TRBD1 (5 bases). The germline CDR1 and CDR2 sequences are SGHTA and FQGTGA. The length of the CDR3 is 14 residues. Here the CDR3 reads CASSLTPGSYEQYF. The CDR3 nucleotides read TGTGCCAGCAGCCTAACCCCAGGGTCCTACGAGCAGTACTTC.

The J gene is TRBJ2-2, the V gene TRBV5-1; a weak D match, TRBD1 (5 bases). With 4 bases removed from V and 1 base from J, the gap between germline ends came to 14 bases. This CDR3 comprises 16 residues. Per germline, CDR1 SGHRS and CDR2 YFSETQ. The CDR3 protein is CASSLQGTMNTGELFF. Written as DNA, the CDR3 is TGCGCCAGCAGCCTCCAGGGCACCATGAACACCGGGGAGCTGTTTTTT.

The table lists this clone with a few counts. The V and J genes are TRBV5-1 and TRBJ2-1, with D possibly TRBD2 on 5 matching bases. The germline V gene has CDR1 SGHRS and CDR2 YFSETQ. Trimming left V 4 bases short and J 0 bases short, with 11 bases between. The CDR3 totals 15 residues. CDR3 in amino acids: CASSPSGSSYNEQFF. The CDR3 coding sequence is TGCGCCAGCAGCCCGAGCGGAAGCTCCTACAATGAGCAGTTCTTC.

This rearrangement joins TRBV18 to TRBJ2-3, with no clear D. Trimming stripped 0 bases from V and 7 bases from J, with 14 bases between. The CDR3 is made up of 15 amino acids. Germline lookup yields CDR1 KGHSH and CDR2 LQKENI. The CDR3 loop is CASSPPGTPRNTQYF. The CDR3, as DNA: TGTGCCAGCTCACCACCCGGTACGCCGCGAAATACGCAGTATTTT.

The genes are TRBV4-1 and TRBJ2-7, with 9 bases lining up with TRBD2. CDR1 and CDR2 from the germline V gene are MGHRA and YSYEKL. The CDR3 runs to 16 residues. V shed 3 bases and J 5 bases; nucleotides not matched to a gene: 11. CDR3 loop: CASSHLGAGGPDEQYF. The CDR3 nucleotides are TGCGCCAGCAGCCACCTCGGGGCGGGAGGGCCGGACGAGCAGTACTTC.

The chain couples TRBV7-2 to TRBJ2-3; D is unclear. The CDR3 loop spans 12 amino acids. Germline-derived CDR1 and CDR2 are SGHTA and FQGNSA. Trimming took off 2 bases at V and 5 bases at J, with 5 bases between the two ends. The CDR3 is CASSLTGDTQYF. The CDR3 bases are TGTGCCAGCAGCTTAACCGGAGATACGCAGTATTTT. Full variable domain (outside the CDR3, taken from reference TRBV7-2 and TRBJ2-3): GAGVSQSPSNKVTEKGKDVELRCDPISGHTALYWYRQSLGQGLEFLIYFQGNSAPDKSGLPSDRFSAERTGGSVSTLTIQRTQQEDSAVYLCASSLTGDTQYFGPGTRLTVL.

The chain carries TRBV11-2 and TRBJ2-7; D possibly corresponds to TRBD1 (7 bases). This CDR3 is 17 amino acids long. The germline V gene encodes CDR1 SGHAT and CDR2 FQNNGV. Trimming left V 5 bases short and J 0 bases short, with 20 bases between. The CDR3 reads CASSGGTAASTSYEQYF. As DNA, the CDR3 is TGTGCCAGCAGCGGAGGGACAGCTGCTTCTACCTCCTACGAGCAGTACTTC. The full variable domain, in which reference TRBV11-2 and TRBJ2-7 provide the parts outside the CDR3, is EAGVAQSPRYKIIEKRQSVAFWCNPISGHATLYWYQQILGQGPKLLIQFQNNGVVDDSQLPKDRFSAERLKGVDSTLKIQPAKLEDSAVYLCASSGGTAASTSYEQYFGPGTRLTVT.

V and J are TRBV5-1 and TRBJ2-2; unclear D gene. There are 15 residues in the CDR3. Trimming removed 1 base from V and 4 bases from J, with 11 bases in between. CDR1 is SGHRS, CDR2 YFSETQ, per germline. The CDR3 sequence: CASSLLTSFTGELFF. The DNA for the CDR3 is TGCGCCAGCAGCTTGCTTACATCCTTCACCGGGGAGCTGTTTTTT. Variable domain in full (rest from reference TRBV5-1 and TRBJ2-2): KAGVTQTPRYLIKTRGQQVTLSCSPISGHRSVSWYQQTPGQGLQFLFEYFSETQRNKGNFPGRFSGRQFSNSRSEMNVSTLELGDSALYLCASSLLTSFTGELFFGEGSRLTVL.

The CDR3 sequence: CASRQQGNGELFF. The CDR3 nucleotides read TGTGCCAGCAGGCAACAGGGAAACGGGGAGCTGTTTTTT. This sequence joins TRBV7-2 and TRBJ2-2; maybe TRBD1 (6 bases). Deletions cut 6 bases from V and 7 bases from J, with 12 bases between. The CDR3 covers 13 residues. CDR1 SGHTA and CDR2 FQGNSA come from the germline V gene.

The V and J genes are TRBV18 and TRBJ2-7; 15 bases are shared with TRBD2. The V and J ends lost 3 bases and 4 bases, in that order; junction bases with no gene match: 4. CDR1 KGHSH and CDR2 LQKENI come from the germline V gene. This CDR3 has 16 amino acids. CDR3 bases: TGTGCCAGCTCACCGCGGGGACTAGCGGGAGGTTACGAGCAGTACTTC. Protein: CASSPRGLAGGYEQYF.

The J gene is TRBJ1-4, the V gene TRBV19, with D unclear. Deletions cut 3 bases from V and 0 bases from J, with 8 bases between. From germline, CDR1 is LNHDA and CDR2 SQIVND (reference sequence). This CDR3 contains 15 residues. CDR3 nucleotides: TGTGCCAGTAGTATCCAAACTGCAACTAATGAAAAACTGTTTTTT. Translation gives CASSIQTATNEKLFF.

The V and J genes are TRBV4-1 and TRBJ2-7; 8 nucleotides line up with TRBD2. Germline CDR1 is MGHRA and CDR2 is YSYEKL. Trimming removed 1 base from V and 1 base from J; junction bases left unmatched: 6. The CDR3 is 16 residues long. The CDR3 reads CASSQVVTSGSYEQYF. The CDR3 coding sequence is TGCGCCAGCAGCCAAGTCGTAACTAGCGGATCCTACGAGCAGTACTTC.

This clone was detected only once. V is TRBV6-5 and J is TRBJ1-5, with a tentative D call TRBD1 (6 bases). V was trimmed by 3 bases and J by 0 bases, leaving 9 bases between them. CDR1 MNHEY and CDR2 SVGAGI come from the germline V gene. The CDR3 runs to 15 residues. Here the CDR3 reads CASSYGQHSNQPQHF. The CDR3 DNA is TGTGCCAGCAGTTATGGACAGCATAGCAATCAGCCCCAGCATTTT.

This clone was seen only a few times. V gene TRBV27 combines with J gene TRBJ1-6; D gene unclear. Looked up from germline, CDR1 is MNHEY and CDR2 is SMNVEV (reference sequence). With 2 bases removed from V and 9 bases from J, the gap between germline ends came to 5 bases. CDR3 size: 12 residues. In DNA, the CDR3 is TGTGCCAGCAGTTTAACTGGTTCACCCCTCCACTTT. Its translation: CASSLTGSPLHF.

The V call is TRBV19, the J call TRBJ1-2; possible D gene TRBD1, 6 bases. In germline, CDR1 is LNHDA, CDR2 SQIVND (reference sequence). The CDR3 consists of 14 residues. The V end lost 3 bases, the J end lost 4 bases, and 12 bases lay between the germline ends. The CDR3 DNA sequence: TGTGCCAGTAGTATGGGGGCGGTTAGCTATGGCTACACCTTC. Protein product: CASSMGAVSYGYTF.